A single sample is the source of the 6 T cell receptor beta chains below, sequenced in a study of radiotherapy plus CTLA-4 blockade in lung cancer. Method: immunoSEQ multiplex PCR; TCRdb's copy keeps in-frame clones and lacks some. The table lists under 100,000 clones, about 83% of them singletons. The sample was peripheral blood, taken from a patient treated with radiotherapy plus ipilimumab. The source of these receptors is a human donor with non-small cell lung cancer that progressed on radiotherapy plus ipilimumab.

The gene calls are TRBV13 and TRBJ1-3; 8 bases agree with TRBD1. V lost 5 bases to trimming and J lost 0 bases; unmatched junction nucleotides: 6. The CDR3 totals 16 residues. CDR1 is PRHDT, CDR2 FYEKMQ, per germline (reference sequence). This chain's CDR3 is CASSVDRVASGNTIYF. In DNA, the CDR3 is TGTGCCAGCAGCGTGGACAGGGTGGCCTCTGGAAACACCATATATTTT.

This chain connects TRBV5-6 to TRBJ2-1; 8 nucleotides match TRBD1. The CDR3 extends over 14 amino acids. Germline CDR1 reads SGHDT; CDR2 reads YYEEEE. Trimming removed 4 bases from V and 7 bases from J; junction bases left unmatched: 7. The DNA of the CDR3 is TGTGCCAGCAGCCAACGGACAGGGACGAATGAGCAGTTCTTC. As protein: CASSQRTGTNEQFF.

This sequence joins TRBV11-1 and TRBJ1-1; D gene uncertain. The CDR3 loop spans 13 amino acids. The V gene lost 3 bases and the J gene lost 1 base, with 6 bases spanning the gap. CDR1 is SGHAT and CDR2 is FQDESV in the germline V gene (reference sequence). Written as DNA, the CDR3 is TGTGCCAGCAGCTTGTACCAGAACACTGAAGCTTTCTTT. This codes for CASSLYQNTEAFF.

V and J are TRBV19 and TRBJ2-1, with D tentatively TRBD2 (6 bases). Germline V gives CDR1 LNHDA, CDR2 SQIVND (reference sequence). The CDR3 contains 14 residues. Trimming cost V 1 base and J 7 bases, with 11 bases left between them. CDR3 protein: CASSIGQAGNEQFF. The CDR3 DNA is TGTGCCAGTAGTATAGGTCAGGCGGGGAATGAGCAGTTCTTC.

V and J are TRBV6-5 and TRBJ2-7; 10 positions match TRBD2. Germline loops: CDR1 MNHEY, CDR2 SVGAGI. The length of the CDR3 is 15 residues. Trimming took 0 bases from V and 2 from J; bases not matched to a gene: 1. The CDR3 DNA reads TGTGCCAGCAGTTACTCGGGGACTAGCGCCTACGAGCAGTACTTC. Its translation is CASSYSGTSAYEQYF.

The rearrangement links TRBV7-9 to TRBJ1-5; 11 bases line up with TRBD1. CDR3 length: 15 amino acids. The germline V gene has CDR1 SEHNR and CDR2 FQNEAQ (reference sequence). V shed 1 base, J shed 5 bases, and the junction held 1 base outside the gene matches. CDR3 sequence: CASSLGTGGDQPQHF. DNA of the CDR3: TGTGCCAGCAGCTTAGGGACAGGGGGCGATCAGCCCCAGCATTTT.